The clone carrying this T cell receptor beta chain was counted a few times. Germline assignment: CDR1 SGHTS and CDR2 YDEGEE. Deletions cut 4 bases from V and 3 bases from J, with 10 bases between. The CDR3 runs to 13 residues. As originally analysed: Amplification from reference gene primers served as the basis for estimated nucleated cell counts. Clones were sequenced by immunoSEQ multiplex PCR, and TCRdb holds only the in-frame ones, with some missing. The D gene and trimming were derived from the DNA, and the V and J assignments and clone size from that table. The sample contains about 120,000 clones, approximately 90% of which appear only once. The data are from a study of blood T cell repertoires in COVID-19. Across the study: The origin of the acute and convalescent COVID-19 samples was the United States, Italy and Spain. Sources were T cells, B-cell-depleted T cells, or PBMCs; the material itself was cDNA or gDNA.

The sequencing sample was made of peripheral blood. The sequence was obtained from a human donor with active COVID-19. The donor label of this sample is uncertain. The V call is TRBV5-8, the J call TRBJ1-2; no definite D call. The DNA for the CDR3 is TGTGCCAGCAGCGGCGCGGCAGACTATGGCTACACCTTC. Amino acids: CASSGAADYGYTF.